The source of this TCR beta chain is a study of T-cell memory formation after mild COVID-19. Trimming left V 3 bases short and J 6 bases short, with 18 bases between. CDR1 ENHRY and CDR2 SYGVKD come from the germline V gene. The CDR3 is made up of 16 amino acids. TCRdb used MiXCR to reprocess the 5' RACE reads, holding one entry per CDR3 protein. In the table there are hundreds of thousands of distinct CDR3 sequences, roughly 17% of which are singletons. There are a few counts of this clonotype. The sequence was obtained from a man aged 18 to 29 who had mild COVID-19 (a few samples of this study predate the infection). Cell type and time point are not known. The V and J genes are TRBV10-3 and TRBJ1-5; possible D gene TRBD1, 5 bases. Sequencing was done on a sample of PBMCs or a T cell subset sorted from them (not recorded which). The CDR3 nucleotides read TGTGCCATCAGTGATGCAGGGCGCGGGCGAAGTCAGCCCCAGCATTTT. This gives the protein CAISDAGRGRSQPQHF.